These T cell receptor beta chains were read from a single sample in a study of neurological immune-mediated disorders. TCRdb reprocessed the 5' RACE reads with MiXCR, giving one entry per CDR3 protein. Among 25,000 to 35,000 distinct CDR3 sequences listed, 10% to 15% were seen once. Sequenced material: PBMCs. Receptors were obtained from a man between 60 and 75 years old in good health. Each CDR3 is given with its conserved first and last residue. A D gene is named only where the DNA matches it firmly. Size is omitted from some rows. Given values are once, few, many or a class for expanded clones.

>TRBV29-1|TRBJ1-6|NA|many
CSARLPGESPLHF
TGCAGCGCCCGGTTGCCCGGGGAGTCACCCCTCCACTTT
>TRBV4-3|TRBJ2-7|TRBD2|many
CASSRGLAGGFEQYF
TGCGCCAGCAGCCGCGGACTAGCGGGGGGTTTCGAGCAGTACTTC
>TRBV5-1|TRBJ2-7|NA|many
CASSLGPAGSSYEQYF
TGCGCCAGCAGCCTGGGACCCGCAGGGAGCTCCTACGAGCAGTACTTC
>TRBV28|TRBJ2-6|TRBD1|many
CASSFRGQGAGANVLTF
TGTGCCAGCAGTTTTCGGGGACAGGGGGCTGGGGCCAACGTCCTGACTTTC
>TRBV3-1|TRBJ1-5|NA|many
CASSQGLSQPQHF
TGTGCCAGCAGCCAAGGACTGTCTCAGCCCCAGCATTTT
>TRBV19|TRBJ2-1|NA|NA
CASSIQGKGEQFF
TGTGCCAGTAGTATCCAGGGAAAGGGTGAGCAGTTCTTC
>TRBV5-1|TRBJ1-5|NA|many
CASSLGGGNQPQHF
TGCGCCAGCAGCTTGGGCGGGGGCAATCAGCCCCAGCATTTT
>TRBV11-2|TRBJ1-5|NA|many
CASSLGGHRNQPQHF
TGTGCCAGCAGCTTGGGGGGACATCGCAATCAGCCCCAGCATTTT
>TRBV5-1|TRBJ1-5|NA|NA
CASKEGGDNQPQHF
TGCGCCAGCAAGGAGGGAGGGGACAATCAGCCCCAGCATTTT
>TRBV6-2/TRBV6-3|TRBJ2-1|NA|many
CASSYRGADEQFF
TGTGCCAGCAGTTATCGGGGGGCGGATGAGCAGTTCTTC
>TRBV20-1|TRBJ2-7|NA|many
CSANDYAGEQYF
TGCAGTGCAAATGACTATGCGGGCGAGCAGTACTTC
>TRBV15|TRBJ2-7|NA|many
CATSRDTSSYEQYF
TGTGCCACCAGCAGAGATACTAGTAGCTACGAGCAGTACTTC
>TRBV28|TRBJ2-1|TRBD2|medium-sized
CASTGTSGSSRGVF
TGTGCCAGCACTGGGACTAGCGGTTCTAGCAGAGGGGTCTTC
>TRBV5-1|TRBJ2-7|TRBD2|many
CASSSGLEISEQYF
TGCGCCAGCAGCTCGGGACTAGAGATCTCCGAGCAGTACTTC
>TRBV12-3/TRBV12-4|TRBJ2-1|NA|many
CASSFLGTSYNEQFF
TGTGCCAGCAGTTTCCTCGGGACGTCCTACAATGAGCAGTTCTTC
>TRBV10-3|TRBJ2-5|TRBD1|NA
CTTIQDRTQETQNF
TGTACCACCATTCAGGACAGGACACAAGAGACCCAGAACTTC
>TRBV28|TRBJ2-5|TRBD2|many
CASSLLGLAGGVETQYF
TGTGCCAGCAGTTTATTAGGGCTAGCGGGAGGAGTGGAGACCCAGTACTTC
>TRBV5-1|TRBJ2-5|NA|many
CASSLEADRETQYF
TGCGCCAGCAGCTTGGAGGCTGACAGGGAGACCCAGTACTTC
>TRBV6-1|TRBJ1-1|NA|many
CASSPLGQGETEAFF
TGTGCCAGCAGTCCCCTCGGGCAGGGAGAAACTGAAGCTTTCTTT
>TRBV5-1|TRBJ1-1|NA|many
CASSGGQTNTEAFF
TGCGCCAGCAGCGGTGGGCAGACGAACACTGAAGCTTTCTTT
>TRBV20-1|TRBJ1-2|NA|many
CSARDHRDGKGYTF
TGCAGTGCTAGAGACCACAGGGATGGGAAAGGCTACACCTTC
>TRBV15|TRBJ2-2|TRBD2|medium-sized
CATSRPGLAGGTNTGELFF
TGTGCCACCAGCAGACCGGGACTAGCGGGGGGGACGAACACCGGGGAGCTGTTTTTT
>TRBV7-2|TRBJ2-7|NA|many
CASSPPGRRGEQYF
TGTGCCAGCAGCCCGCCGGGACGCCGGGGCGAGCAGTACTTC
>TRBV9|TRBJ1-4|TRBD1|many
CASSVRDRAWPNEKLFF
TGTGCCAGCAGCGTACGGGACAGGGCTTGGCCTAATGAAAAACTGTTTTTT
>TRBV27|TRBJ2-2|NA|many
CASYTVGRGELFF
TGTGCCAGCTACACGGTGGGACGTGGGGAGCTGTTTTTT
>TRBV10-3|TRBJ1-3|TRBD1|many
CAISESKLGTGGNTIYF
TGTGCCATCAGTGAGTCGAAGCTTGGGACAGGCGGAAACACCATATATTTT
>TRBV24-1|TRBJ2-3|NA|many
CATSDPVRDTQYF
TGTGCCACCAGTGACCCAGTCCGGGATACGCAGTATTTT
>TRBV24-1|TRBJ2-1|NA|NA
CATSDRHIGLGITDEQFF
TGTGCCACCAGTGATCGACACATCGGTCTCGGGATTACGGATGAGCAGTTCTTC
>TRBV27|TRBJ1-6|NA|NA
CASSINGGGSPLHF
TGTGCCAGCAGTATCAATGGGGGGGGTTCACCCCTCCACTTT
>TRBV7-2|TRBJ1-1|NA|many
CASSSKIGGPQAFF
TGTGCCAGCAGCTCGAAAATCGGCGGGCCGCAGGCTTTCTTT
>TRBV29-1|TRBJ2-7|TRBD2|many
CSVERSSSGGSYEQYF
TGCAGCGTTGAAAGGTCTAGTAGCGGGGGCTCCTACGAGCAGTACTTC
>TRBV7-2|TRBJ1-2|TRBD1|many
CASRPGTGGAYGYTF
TGTGCCAGCAGGCCCGGGACAGGGGGCGCTTATGGCTACACCTTC
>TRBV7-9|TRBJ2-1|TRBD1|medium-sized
CASSLSTGFFNEQFF
TGTGCCAGCAGCTTGTCGACAGGGTTTTTCAATGAGCAGTTCTTC
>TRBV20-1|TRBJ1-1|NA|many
CSARRHMNTEAFF
TGCAGTGCTAGAAGGCACATGAACACTGAAGCTTTCTTT
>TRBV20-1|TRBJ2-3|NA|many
CSARGTMISTDTQYF
TGCAGTGCTAGAGGGACTATGATTAGCACAGATACGCAGTATTTT
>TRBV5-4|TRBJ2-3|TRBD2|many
CASSPGGALTDTQYF
TGTGCCAGCAGCCCCGGGGGGGCCCTCACAGATACGCAGTATTTT
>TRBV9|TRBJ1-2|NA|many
CASSVVASDYGYTF
TGTGCCAGCAGCGTAGTTGCTTCGGACTATGGCTACACCTTC
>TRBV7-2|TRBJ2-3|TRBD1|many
CASSLGQGSTDTQYF
TGTGCCAGCAGTCTTGGACAGGGGAGCACAGATACGCAGTATTTT
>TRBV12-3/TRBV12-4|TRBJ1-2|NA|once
CASSLSASSLTAENYGYTF
TGTGCCAGCAGTTTAAGCGCCAGCAGCTTGACAGCGGAGAACTATGGCTACACCTTC
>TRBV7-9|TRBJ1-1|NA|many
CASSQGMGQNTEAFF
TGTGCCAGCAGCCAAGGTATGGGGCAGAACACTGAAGCTTTCTTT